The T cell receptor beta chain under discussion was sequenced for a study of Graves' ophthalmopathy and Graves' hyperthyroidism. This clonotype was detected only once. Amplification from RNA transcripts yielded the TCR beta CDR3 regions. A first-round RT-PCR used HTBI primers, followed by a second-round multiplex PCR. TCRdb processed the multiplex PCR reads anew with MiXCR; each CDR3 protein has one entry. The sample records around 670,000 distinct CDR3 sequences, around 40% being singletons. This clonotype was sampled from an adult man with Graves' ophthalmopathy. Material for sequencing was peripheral blood.

The CDR3 DNA reads as TGCAGCGTGGACGACAGGGGGCGAAAACTGTTTTTT. Translating it yields CSVDDRGRKLFF. The gene calls are TRBV29-1 and TRBJ1-4; 10 bases match TRBD1. Germline CDR1 SQVTM, CDR2 ANQGSEA. V was clipped by 6 bases and J by 10 bases; unmatched bases: 5. CDR3 size: 12 residues.